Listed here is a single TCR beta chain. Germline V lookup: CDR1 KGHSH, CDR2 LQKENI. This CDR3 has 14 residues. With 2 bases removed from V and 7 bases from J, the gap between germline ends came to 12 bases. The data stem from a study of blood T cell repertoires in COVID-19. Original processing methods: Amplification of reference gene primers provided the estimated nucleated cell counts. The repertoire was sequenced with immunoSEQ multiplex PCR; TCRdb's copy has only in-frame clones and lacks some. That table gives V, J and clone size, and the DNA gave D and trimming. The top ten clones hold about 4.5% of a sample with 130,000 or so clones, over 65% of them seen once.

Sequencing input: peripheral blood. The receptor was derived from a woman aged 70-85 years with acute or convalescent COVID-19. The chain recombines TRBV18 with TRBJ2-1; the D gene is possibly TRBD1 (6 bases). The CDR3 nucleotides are TGTGCCAGCTCACCAGACTACAGGGAGAATGAGCAGTTCTTC. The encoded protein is CASSPDYRENEQFF.